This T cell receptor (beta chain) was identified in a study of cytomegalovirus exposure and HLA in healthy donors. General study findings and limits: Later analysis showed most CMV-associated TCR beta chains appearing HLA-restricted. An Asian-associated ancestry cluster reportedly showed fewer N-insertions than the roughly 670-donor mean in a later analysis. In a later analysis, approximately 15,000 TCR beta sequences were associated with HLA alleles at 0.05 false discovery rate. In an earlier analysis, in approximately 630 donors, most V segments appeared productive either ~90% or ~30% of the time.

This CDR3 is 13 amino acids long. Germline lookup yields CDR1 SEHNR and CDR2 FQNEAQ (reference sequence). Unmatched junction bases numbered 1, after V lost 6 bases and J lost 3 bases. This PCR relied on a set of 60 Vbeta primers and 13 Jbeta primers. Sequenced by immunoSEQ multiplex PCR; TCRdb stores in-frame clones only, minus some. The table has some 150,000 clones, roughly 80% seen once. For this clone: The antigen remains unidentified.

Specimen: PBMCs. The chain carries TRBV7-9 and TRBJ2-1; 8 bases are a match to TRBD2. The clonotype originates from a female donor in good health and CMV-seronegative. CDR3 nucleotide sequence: TGTGCCAGCAGGAGCGGGAGCTACAATGAGCAGTTCTTC. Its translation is CASRSGSYNEQFF.